Below are 25 T cell receptor beta chains sequenced from a single sample in a study of identical twins. TCRdb fed the 5' RACE reads into MiXCR, producing one record per CDR3 protein. The repertoire holds around 530,000 distinct CDR3 sequences, approximately 14% seen once, with about 0.47% in the top ten. Separately, the same data were catalogued under a study of yellow fever vaccine responses in identical twins.

The sample consisted of CD4+ T cells sorted from blood. These receptors were taken from a woman aged 18-29 years in good health.

This clonotype came up a few times. The genes are TRBV7-8 and TRBJ2-7; either TRBD1 or TRBD2 may supply D (6 bases each). CDR1 SGHVS and CDR2 FQNEAQ come from the germline V gene. Trimming cost V 1 base and J 3 bases, with 16 bases left between them. This CDR3 region has 16 residues. The CDR3 region is CASSLGGGTTSYEQYV. The CDR3 nucleotides read TGTGCCAGCAGCTTAGGAGGGGGGACAACCAGCTACGAGCAGTACGTC.

This clonotype was detected ten times or more. The chain links TRBV24-1 to TRBJ1-4; D is unresolved. This CDR3 has 13 residues. The V gene lost 4 bases and the J gene lost 1 base, with 3 bases spanning the gap. Germline V gene sequence: CDR1 KGHDR, CDR2 SFDVKD. The CDR3 nucleotides read TGTGCCACCAGTGACGGAACTAATGAAAAACTGTTTTTT. Residues: CATSDGTNEKLFF.

This clonotype was recorded a few times. The chain combines TRBV20-1 with TRBJ2-7; 11 bases align to TRBD2. Germline values: CDR1 DFQATT, CDR2 SNEGSKA (reference sequence). The CDR3 runs to 14 residues. V shed 2 bases, J shed 1 base, and the junction held 1 base outside the gene matches. The CDR3 DNA reads TGCAGTGCTAGACTAGCGGGGGGTTCCTACGAGCAGTACGTC. This sequence encodes CSARLAGGSYEQYV.

The chain uses TRBV25-1 and TRBJ1-2, with TRBD1 matching over 7 bases. J lost 8 bases, V lost 3 bases, and 12 bases had no gene match. Germline CDR1 MGHDK, CDR2 SYGVNS. The CDR3 spans 15 residues. CDR3 amino acids: CASSEVDREFLGYTF. DNA of the CDR3: TGTGCCAGCAGTGAGGTCGACAGGGAGTTCTTGGGCTACACCTTC.

This clonotype was counted between two and nine times. The V and J genes are TRBV5-6 and TRBJ2-1; 7 bases fit TRBD1. The V segment lost 6 bases and the J segment 2 bases; nucleotides outside the gene matches: 8. This CDR3 region has 15 residues. Germline V lookup: CDR1 SGHDT, CDR2 YYEEEE. The CDR3 reads CASTGGQGAYNEQFF. The CDR3 DNA is TGTGCCAGCACCGGCGGCCAGGGGGCCTACAATGAGCAGTTCTTC.

The chain has TRBV18 and TRBJ1-3; the D is unclear. Germline assignment: CDR1 KGHSH and CDR2 LQKENI. V gave up 2 bases and J gave up 8 bases, with 10 bases separating them. The CDR3 runs 13 residues. The CDR3 reads CASSPGPQYTIYF. The CDR3 DNA sequence: TGTGCCAGCTCACCAGGCCCTCAATACACCATATATTTT.

The V and J genes are TRBV4-1 and TRBJ2-3; 7 bases match TRBD1. The CDR3 length is 16 residues. From germline, CDR1 is MGHRA and CDR2 YSYEKL. The V gene end was trimmed by 5 bases and the J gene end by 1 base; junction bases not matched to a gene: 9. This CDR3 reads CASSSHRGEGTDTQYF. For the CDR3, the DNA is TGCGCCAGCAGCTCCCACAGGGGAGAGGGCACAGATACGCAGTATTTT.

V is TRBV29-1 and J is TRBJ2-1; tentatively, D is TRBD1 or TRBD2 (5 bases each). The V gene lost 7 bases and the J gene lost 2 bases, with 9 bases spanning the gap. This CDR3 region has 12 residues. Germline V lookup: CDR1 SQVTM, CDR2 ANQGSEA. This CDR3 is CSALGAYNEQFF. DNA of the CDR3: TGCAGCGCCTTGGGGGCCTACAATGAGCAGTTCTTC.

The table lists this clonotype with a few counts. The V call is TRBV12-3 or TRBV12-4, the J call TRBJ2-5; D gene unclear. This CDR3 contains 9 residues. V was clipped by 8 bases and J by 6 bases, with 4 bases between them. CDR3 sequence: CASCKTQYF. CDR3 DNA: TGTGCCAGCTGTAAGACCCAGTACTTC.

This clonotype was detected ten times or more. This chain links TRBV11-2 with TRBJ2-3, with D possibly TRBD1 on 6 matching bases. The V gene lost 3 bases and the J gene lost 4 bases, with 8 bases spanning the gap. CDR1 is SGHAT and CDR2 is FQNNGV in the germline V gene. There are 13 residues in the CDR3. The CDR3 sequence is CASSLGAADTQYF. The CDR3 bases are TGTGCCAGCAGCTTGGGGGCCGCAGATACGCAGTATTTT.

The chain joins TRBV5-1 to TRBJ1-6; D is uncertain. Germline CDR1 SGHRS, CDR2 YFSETQ. CDR3 length equals 15 residues. Trimming cost V 5 bases and J 0 bases, with 9 bases left between them. CDR3 DNA sequence: TGCGCCAGCAGGGTGGAGAGCTCCTATAATTCACCCCTCCACTTT. As protein: CASRVESSYNSPLHF.

This clonotype occurred many times. The gene calls are TRBV10-3 and TRBJ2-2, with 8 bases matching TRBD1. V lost 6 bases and J lost 1; bases outside the gene matches: 1. CDR1 ENHRY and CDR2 SYGVKD come from the germline V gene. CDR3 length: 14 amino acids. CDR3: CAISGQGNTGELFF. CDR3 DNA sequence: TGTGCCATCAGCGGACAGGGGAACACCGGGGAGCTGTTTTTT.

The J gene is TRBJ2-7, the V gene TRBV10-3, with D perhaps TRBD1 or TRBD2 (5 bases each). Germline CDR1 ENHRY, CDR2 SYGVKD. Deletions cut 3 bases from V and 0 bases from J, with 15 bases between. This CDR3 is 16 amino acids long. Here the CDR3 reads CAISDRVMGSSYEQYV. CDR3 DNA: TGTGCCATCAGTGACAGGGTAATGGGGAGCTCCTACGAGCAGTACGTC.

The chain recombines TRBV5-1 with TRBJ2-1; TRBD2 aligns across 11 bases. The germline gives CDR1 SGHRS, CDR2 YFSETQ. The CDR3 has 17 residues. V gave up 0 bases and J gave up 1 base; unmatched junction bases: 3. The DNA of the CDR3 is TGCGCCAGCAGCTTGGCCCTAGCGGGAGGTTCCTACAATGAGCAGTTCTTC. It specifies CASSLALAGGSYNEQFF. The whole variable domain, remainder taken from reference TRBV5-1 and TRBJ2-1, is KAGVTQTPRYLIKTRGQQVTLSCSPISGHRSVSWYQQTPGQGLQFLFEYFSETQRNKGNFPGRFSGRQFSNSRSEMNVSTLELGDSALYLCASSLALAGGSYNEQFFGPGTRLTVL.

V usage is TRBV12-5 and J usage is TRBJ2-3; the D gene is possibly TRBD1 (6 bases). V was cut by 1 base and J by 1 base, with 6 bases left in between. The CDR3 sequence is 14 residues long. The germline gives CDR1 LGHNT, CDR2 FRNRAP. CDR3 sequence (DNA): TGTGCTAGTGGTTTGGGACAGGGCACAGATACGCAGTATTTT. Its protein is CASGLGQGTDTQYF.

The chain carries TRBV20-1 and TRBJ2-1; D is perhaps TRBD2 (5 bases). Germline CDR1 is DFQATT and CDR2 is SNEGSKA (reference sequence). The CDR3 is 15 residues long. The ends were cut back, 1 base at V and 4 bases at J, with 14 bases in the middle. The CDR3 bases are TGCAGTGCTAGAGCTTCCACTGGCGGGTACAATGAGCAGTTCTTC. Encoded protein: CSARASTGGYNEQFF.

Many counts were recorded for this clonotype. The V and J genes are TRBV3-1 and TRBJ2-5; D might be TRBD2 (6 bases). V shed 1 base and J shed 5 bases, with 14 bases lying between them. CDR1 LGHDT and CDR2 YNNKEL come from the germline V gene (reference sequence). This CDR3 has 15 residues. The CDR3 here is CASSQALAGSETQYF. CDR3 in DNA: TGTGCCAGCAGCCAAGCGCTTGCGGGATCGGAGACCCAGTACTTC.

The chain has TRBV20-1 and TRBJ2-1; 10 bases agree with TRBD2. The CDR3 sequence is 16 residues long. V was pared by 6 bases and J by 4 bases, with 12 bases of the junction left unmatched. Per the germline V gene, CDR1 is DFQATT and CDR2 is SNEGSKA (reference sequence). The CDR3 sequence: CSAPGAGGPGYNEQFF. DNA of the CDR3: TGCAGTGCCCCTGGAGCGGGAGGGCCGGGGTACAATGAGCAGTTCTTC.

The V and J genes are TRBV6-2 or TRBV6-3 and TRBJ2-2, with 9 bases matching TRBD1. Germline V lookup: CDR1 MNHEY, CDR2 SVGEGT. This CDR3 contains 15 residues. The junction had 4 bases not matched to a gene; V was cut back by 2 bases and J by 6 bases. The CDR3 bases are TGTGCCAGCAGTTACGGGGACAGGGCTCCCGGGGAGCTGTTTTTT. Its protein product is CASSYGDRAPGELFF.

Only a few counts were recorded for this clonotype. The chain couples TRBV24-1 to TRBJ2-1; 9 bases fit TRBD1. This CDR3 spans 14 amino acids. V lost 5 bases, J lost 4 bases, and 2 bases stayed unmatched. The germline V gene has CDR1 KGHDR and CDR2 SFDVKD. CDR3 protein: CATSGGQGYNEQFF. The CDR3 DNA reads as TGTGCCACCAGTGGAGGACAGGGGTACAATGAGCAGTTCTTC.

This clonotype was recorded a few times. The chain recombines TRBV5-1 with TRBJ2-6; unclear D gene. V was cut by 4 bases and J by 0 bases, with 11 bases left in between. CDR1 is SGHRS, CDR2 YFSETQ, per germline. This CDR3 has 16 amino acids. CDR3 nucleotide sequence: TGCGCCAGCAGCGCCCTGAGAAGCTCTGGGGCCAACGTCCTGACTTTC. Translating gives CASSALRSSGANVLTF.

DNA for the CDR3: TGTGCCAGCAGTTCCCTCGCAGGGTTCTACGAGCAGTACGTC. This translates into CASSSLAGFYEQYV. The V gene is TRBV28, the J gene TRBJ2-7, with D perhaps TRBD1 (5 bases). Germline assignment: CDR1 MDHEN and CDR2 SYDVKM. The CDR3 extends over 14 amino acids. V was cut by 4 bases and J by 3 bases, with 13 bases left in between.

This clonotype has more than one count but fewer than ten. J is TRBJ2-1 and V is TRBV29-1; 9 bases match TRBD2. The V segment lost 3 bases and the J segment 9 bases; nucleotides outside the gene matches: 6. The CDR3 totals 13 residues. Germline V lookup: CDR1 SQVTM, CDR2 ANQGSEA. The chain's CDR3 is CSVDGLAIGEQFF. The CDR3, as DNA: TGCAGCGTTGATGGACTAGCGATCGGTGAGCAGTTCTTC.

The rearrangement joins TRBV4-1 to TRBJ2-1; D not certain. V lost 1 base to trimming and J lost 10 bases, with 8 bases between them. CDR1 MGHRA and CDR2 YSYEKL come from the germline V gene. The CDR3 sequence is 12 residues long. The CDR3 nucleotides read TGCGCCAGCAGCCAAGTAATAGGGGAGCAGTTCTTC. Translating gives CASSQVIGEQFF.

This clonotype was picked up a small number of times. The rearrangement joins TRBV20-1 to TRBJ2-6, with a weak D call TRBD2 (5 bases). The germline gives CDR1 DFQATT, CDR2 SNEGSKA (reference sequence). The ends were cut back, 0 bases at V and 1 base at J, with 7 bases in the middle. The CDR3 has 15 residues. The CDR3 spells CSAREPGSGANVLTF. DNA for the CDR3: TGCAGTGCTAGAGAGCCGGGATCTGGGGCCAACGTCCTGACTTTC.